A single sample gave rise to the 32 T cell receptor beta chains below, sequenced in a study of T cell clonotyping in hematopoietic cell transplantation. Libraries were prepared by immunoSEQ multiplex PCR; TCRdb keeps only in-frame clonotypes and omits some of them. The sample has 35,000 to 50,000 clones; 85% are singletons. The time point was: recipient sample about 28 days before transplant, after cytoreduction. Sequences were derived from peripheral blood mononuclear cells, sampled before stem cell transplant. Receptors were obtained from a man aged 55 to 70 with acute myeloid leukemia. Some clones in this sample may be carry-over from other donors' samples.

V is TRBV28 and J is TRBJ2-5; TRBD1 agrees at 7 bases. Trimming took 5 bases from V and 1 from J; bases not matched to a gene: 4. The CDR3 totals 14 residues. Germline values: CDR1 MDHEN, CDR2 SYDVKM. DNA of the CDR3: TGTGCCAGCAGTCGGGACAGTTTCCAAGAGACCCAGTACTTC. It yields the protein CASSRDSFQETQYF. Looking up the rest from reference TRBV28 and TRBJ2-5 gives the full variable domain: DVKVTQSSRYLVKRTGEKVFLECVQDMDHENMFWYRQDPGLGLRLIYFSYDVKMKEKGDIPEGYSVSREKKERFSLILESASTNQTSMYLCASSRDSFQETQYFGPGTRLLVL.

This clone was observed a handful of times. The chain couples TRBV6-5 to TRBJ1-5, with D perhaps TRBD1 (5 bases). CDR3 length: 13 residues. CDR1 is MNHEY, CDR2 SVGAGI, per germline. Trimming left V 5 bases short and J 6 bases short, with 11 bases between. The CDR3 bases are TGTGCCAGCAGTCGGGGGTTCCTTCAGCCCCAGCATTTT. It is translated as CASSRGFLQPQHF.

V gene TRBV28 combines with J gene TRBJ2-5, with unresolved D. Germline CDR1 is MDHEN and CDR2 is SYDVKM. The CDR3 is made up of 11 amino acids. Trimming removed 8 bases at V and 5 bases at J, with 9 bases between. This chain's CDR3 is CASAAAETQYF. The CDR3 DNA is TGTGCCAGCGCGGCGGCGGAGACCCAGTACTTC.

This sequence joins TRBV28 and TRBJ2-3; D is perhaps TRBD2 (5 bases). The germline V gene encodes CDR1 MDHEN and CDR2 SYDVKM. The CDR3 contains 14 residues. The ends were cut back, 5 bases at V and 6 bases at J, with 15 bases in the middle. The CDR3 sequence: CASSGALVVDTQYF. Here the CDR3 DNA reads TGTGCCAGCAGTGGAGCACTAGTGGTGGATACGCAGTATTTT.

The chain recombines TRBV28 with TRBJ1-6; D is unresolved. Germline loops: CDR1 MDHEN, CDR2 SYDVKM. CDR3 length equals 13 residues. V was shortened by 6 bases and J by 5 bases, with 8 bases between the two germline ends. The CDR3 loop reads CASSLGHNSPLHF. DNA for the CDR3: TGTGCCAGCAGCTTGGGTCATAATTCACCCCTCCACTTT.

In regard to this clone: The junction shows a germline mismatch at one end, possibly a read error. The chain is built from TRBV4-1 and TRBJ1-3; D ambiguous. This CDR3 has 13 residues. Per the germline V gene, CDR1 is MGHRA and CDR2 is YSYEKL. CDR3: CASSQSASEVLGF. The CDR3 DNA follows: TGCGCCAGCAGCCAATCGGCAAGTGAGGTGCTTGGTTTT.

J is TRBJ2-7 and V is TRBV6-5; 12 nucleotides match TRBD2. The V segment lost 10 bases and the J segment 5 bases; nucleotides outside the gene matches: 12. Germline V gene lookup returns CDR1 MNHEY and CDR2 SVGAGI. This CDR3 spans 15 amino acids. This CDR3 is CATLAGGAGEDEQYF. CDR3 nucleotides: TGTGCCACCCTAGCGGGGGGGGCCGGTGAGGACGAGCAGTACTTC.

The chain links TRBV27 to TRBJ2-7; TRBD2 is a possible D gene (7 bases). Trimming removed 5 bases at V and 0 bases at J, with 14 bases between. This CDR3 contains 15 residues. CDR1 MNHEY and CDR2 SMNVEV come from the germline V gene (reference sequence). The chain's CDR3 is CASSPRGAYSYEQYF. The CDR3 nucleotides read TGTGCCAGCAGTCCCCGGGGGGCGTACTCCTACGAGCAGTACTTC.

The genes are TRBV27 and TRBJ1-1; D gene unclear. V lost 8 bases and J 1 base, leaving 14 bases between the germline ends. CDR3 size: 14 residues. Germline values: CDR1 MNHEY, CDR2 SMNVEV (reference sequence). DNA of the CDR3: TGTGCCAGCTTATCGACAAACAAGAACACTGAAGCTTTCTTT. Its translation is CASLSTNKNTEAFF.

The rearrangement joins TRBV11-1 to TRBJ2-7; 8 bases are a match to TRBD1. This CDR3 has 17 residues. Germline V gene lookup returns CDR1 SGHAT and CDR2 FQDESV (reference sequence). V dropped 0 bases and J dropped 6; count of bases not matched to a gene: 13. CDR3 in DNA: TGTGCCAGCAGCTTAGCCGGGCAGGGGGCCAACGGCGGCGAGCAGTACTTC. Its protein is CASSLAGQGANGGEQYF.

This rearrangement joins TRBV19 to TRBJ2-1; 7 positions agree with TRBD2. This CDR3 has 17 amino acids. After removal of 9 bases from V and 5 bases from J, the junction contained 19 bases not matched to a gene. CDR1 and CDR2 from the germline V gene are LNHDA and SQIVND (reference sequence). Here the CDR3 DNA reads TGTGCCAGCGCGGGACTAATGGGTGGCGGACCCGACAATGAGCAGTTCTTC. Residues: CASAGLMGGGPDNEQFF.

This clone was detected only once. This chain joins TRBV4-3 and TRBJ1-2, with D tentatively TRBD1 (5 bases). Germline CDR1 reads LGHNA; CDR2 reads YSLEER. V was shortened by 0 bases and J by 8 bases, with 16 bases between the two germline ends. There are 15 residues in the CDR3. DNA for the CDR3: TGCGCCAGCAGCCAAGATATGGCCACCCGGGGGGGCTACACCTTC. Its protein product is CASSQDMATRGGYTF.

This chain joins TRBV4-2 and TRBJ2-5; the match to TRBD2 covers 12 bases. The CDR3 is 18 residues long. Germline V gene data show CDR1 as LGHNA and CDR2 as YNFKEQ. V was pared by 4 bases and J by 5 bases, with 14 bases of the junction left unmatched. The CDR3 bases are TGTGCCAGCAGCCCACGGCTAGCGGGGGGGATTGAAGAGGAGACCCAGTACTTC. The encoded protein is CASSPRLAGGIEEETQYF.

The rearrangement uses TRBV2 and TRBJ1-3; 9 bases are a match to TRBD1. The V gene's germline CDR1 is SNHLY and CDR2 FYNNEI. This CDR3 has 14 amino acids. V trimming: 8 bases; J trimming: 2 bases; junction bases outside the gene matches: 4. CDR3 bases: TGTGCCAGCCTGGACAGGGGAACTGGAAACACCATATATTTT. Its protein is CASLDRGTGNTIYF.

The V call is TRBV13, the J call TRBJ2-7, with D unresolved. The CDR3 spans 13 residues. Germline CDR1 is PRHDT and CDR2 is FYEKMQ (reference sequence). Trimming took 3 bases from V and 2 from J, leaving 8 bases between them. The CDR3 region has the DNA TGTGCCAGCAGCTTGAACCTAGCCTACGAGCAGTACTTC. Its translation is CASSLNLAYEQYF.

The chain combines TRBV30 with TRBJ2-2; D is unresolved. Per germline, CDR1 GTSNPN and CDR2 SVGIG (reference sequence). This CDR3 is 13 amino acids long. Trimming took 3 bases from V and 5 from J, leaving 10 bases between them. The chain's CDR3 is CAWRLAGTGELFF. In nucleotides, the CDR3 is TGTGCCTGGAGGCTCGCCGGGACCGGGGAGCTGTTTTTT.

Here the CDR3 reads CASSFSGGYEQYF. The CDR3, as DNA: TGTGCCAGCAGCTTTTCCGGGGGCTACGAGCAGTACTTC. V is TRBV7-3 and J is TRBJ2-7; perhaps TRBD2 as D (6 bases). Germline V gives CDR1 SGHTA, CDR2 FQGTGA. This CDR3 has 13 amino acids. V lost 3 bases and J 3 bases, leaving 9 bases between the germline ends. The full variable domain, with the rest looked up from reference TRBV7-3 and TRBJ2-7, is GAGVSQTPSNKVTEKGKYVELRCDPISGHTALYWYRQSLGQGPEFLIYFQGTGAADDSGLPNDRFFAVRPEGSVSTLKIQRTERGDSAVYLCASSFSGGYEQYFGPGTRLTVT.

V is TRBV7-2 and J is TRBJ2-3; D not resolved. Between the trimmed V and J ends, which lost 2 bases and 5 bases, there was a span of 5 bases. This CDR3 comprises 12 residues. Looked up from germline, CDR1 is SGHTA and CDR2 is FQGNSA. CDR3 DNA: TGTGCCAGCAGCTTACTAGGAGATACGCAGTATTTT. Protein sequence: CASSLLGDTQYF.

The chain is built from TRBV7-9 and TRBJ2-7, with 15 bases aligning to TRBD2. From germline, CDR1 is SEHNR and CDR2 FQNEAQ (reference sequence). CDR3 length: 17 amino acids. J was trimmed by 9 bases and V by 5 bases; bases with no gene match: 14. The CDR3 sequence: CASSRLGTSGGSKPQYF. DNA of the CDR3: TGTGCCAGCAGCCGCCTCGGGACTAGCGGGGGGTCGAAACCGCAGTACTTC. Based on the CDR3 plus reference TRBV7-9 and TRBJ2-7, the full variable domain is DTGVSQNPRHKITKRGQNVTFRCDPISEHNRLYWYRQTLGQGPEFLTYFQNEAQLEKSRLLSDRFSAERPKGSFSTLEIQRTEQGDSAMYLCASSRLGTSGGSKPQYFGPGTRLTVT.

This chain uses TRBV28 with TRBJ2-3, with TRBD2 matching over 14 bases. Germline V CDR1 and CDR2: MDHEN, SYDVKM. Trimming at V came to 5 bases and at J to 5 bases, leaving 6 bases not matched to a gene. The CDR3 loop spans 16 amino acids. The CDR3 DNA reads as TGTGCCAGCAGTCTGACTAGCGGGGGGGCCAAAGATACGCAGTATTTT. Residues: CASSLTSGGAKDTQYF.

The rearrangement links TRBV2 to TRBJ2-5; possible D gene TRBD2, 6 bases. Germline values: CDR1 SNHLY, CDR2 FYNNEI. This CDR3 region has 15 residues. Trimming shortened V by 6 bases and J by 3 bases, and 17 bases separated the two germline ends. CDR3 residues: CASRKKGLSEETQYF. The CDR3 DNA follows: TGTGCCAGCAGAAAAAAGGGACTCTCGGAAGAGACCCAGTACTTC.

This sequence joins TRBV2 and TRBJ2-1; 9 nucleotides match TRBD1. The CDR3 extends over 16 amino acids. Germline loops: CDR1 SNHLY, CDR2 FYNNEI. Trimming removed 0 bases from V and 8 bases from J; junction bases left unmatched: 8. In DNA form, the CDR3 reads TGTGCCAGCAGTGAAGCGCCGGGACAGGGTCCTCATGAGCAGTTCTTC. Translated, it gives CASSEAPGQGPHEQFF. Complete variable domain (other parts from reference TRBV2 and TRBJ2-1): EPEVTQTPSHQVTQMGQEVILRCVPISNHLYFYWYRQILGQKVEFLVSFYNNEISEKSEIFDDQFSVERPDGSNFTLKIRSTKLEDSAMYFCASSEAPGQGPHEQFFGPGTRLTVL.

This rearrangement joins TRBV27 to TRBJ2-7, with D possibly being TRBD1 (6 bases). The length of the CDR3 is 15 residues. Germline V gene sequence: CDR1 MNHEY, CDR2 SMNVEV (reference sequence). The V end lost 4 bases, the J end lost 0 bases, and 13 bases lay between the germline ends. DNA of the CDR3: TGTGCCAGCAGTTCCGGGACATTATTCTCCTACGAGCAGTACTTC. This translates into CASSSGTLFSYEQYF.

The rearrangement links TRBV28 to TRBJ1-1; 7 positions match TRBD1. The junction had 9 bases not matched to a gene; V was cut back by 3 bases and J by 8 bases. Germline CDR1 reads MDHEN; CDR2 reads SYDVKM. This CDR3 spans 14 amino acids. The CDR3 loop is CASSLRPGQEEAFF. CDR3 nucleotides: TGTGCCAGCAGTTTGCGCCCCGGACAGGAAGAAGCTTTCTTT. The full variable domain, its missing parts supplied by reference TRBV28 and TRBJ1-1, is DVKVTQSSRYLVKRTGEKVFLECVQDMDHENMFWYRQDPGLGLRLIYFSYDVKMKEKGDIPEGYSVSREKKERFSLILESASTNQTSMYLCASSLRPGQEEAFFGQGTRLTVV.

CDR3: CASSLLRTDTQYF. For the CDR3, the DNA is TGTGCCAGCAGTTTACTGCGCACAGATACGCAGTATTTT. The chain joins TRBV27 to TRBJ2-3; no definite D call. CDR1 is MNHEY and CDR2 is SMNVEV in the germline V gene (reference sequence). Trimming left V 2 bases short and J 1 base short, with 4 bases between. CDR3 size: 13 residues.

This rearrangement joins TRBV18 to TRBJ1-4; 8 bases align to TRBD1. This CDR3 has 14 amino acids. Germline V gene sequence: CDR1 KGHSH, CDR2 LQKENI. V trimming: 5 bases; J trimming: 5 bases; junction bases outside the gene matches: 4. In nucleotides, the CDR3 is TGTGCCAGCTCAGGGGGACAGGAGAATGAAAAACTGTTTTTT. It specifies CASSGGQENEKLFF.

The CDR3 loop reads CASTADTRAGELFF. The CDR3 bases are TGTGCCAGCACCGCAGATACACGGGCCGGGGAGCTGTTTTTT. The chain links TRBV6-5 to TRBJ2-2; D is unresolved. V lost 7 bases, J lost 6 bases, and 15 bases lay in between. Germline V gene data show CDR1 as MNHEY and CDR2 as SVGAGI. The CDR3 has 14 residues.

The chain is built from TRBV19 and TRBJ2-6; a weak D match, TRBD2 (5 bases). Looked up from germline, CDR1 is LNHDA and CDR2 is SQIVND (reference sequence). V was clipped by 6 bases and J by 0 bases, with 12 bases between them. The CDR3 has 16 residues. This CDR3 reads CASRPWESSGANVLTF. The CDR3, as DNA: TGTGCCAGTAGACCATGGGAGAGCTCTGGGGCCAACGTCCTGACTTTC.

The chain joins TRBV28 to TRBJ1-2; D remains unclear. CDR1 and CDR2 (germline): MDHEN, SYDVKM. V was shortened by 5 bases and J by 4 bases, with 17 bases between the two germline ends. This CDR3 contains 15 residues. CDR3 in amino acids: CASSPPMWTPYGYTF. Written as DNA, the CDR3 is TGTGCCAGCAGTCCCCCTATGTGGACGCCCTATGGCTACACCTTC.

The chain joins TRBV7-3 to TRBJ2-2; the match to TRBD2 covers 8 bases. V trimming: 6 bases; J trimming: 4 bases; junction bases outside the gene matches: 7. The CDR3 runs to 15 residues. Germline CDR1 reads SGHTA; CDR2 reads FQGTGA. CDR3 DNA sequence: TGTGCCAGCAGAGGGACTAGGGACGGCACCGGGGAGCTGTTTTTT. Encoded protein: CASRGTRDGTGELFF.

This chain uses TRBV19 with TRBJ1-5; D gene ambiguous. Between the trimmed V and J ends, which lost 4 bases and 6 bases, there was a span of 13 bases. CDR3 length equals 14 residues. Germline V gives CDR1 LNHDA, CDR2 SQIVND (reference sequence). The CDR3 loop reads CASSKPAGGQPQHF. The CDR3 DNA reads as TGTGCCAGTAGTAAGCCGGCAGGAGGTCAGCCCCAGCATTTT.

This chain uses TRBV27 with TRBJ1-2; perhaps TRBD1 as D (6 bases). The CDR3 contains 14 residues. Germline CDR1 reads MNHEY; CDR2 reads SMNVEV (reference sequence). Trimming removed 4 bases at V and 7 bases at J, with 16 bases between. CDR3 loop: CASSSRTAPSGYTF. The CDR3 DNA sequence: TGTGCCAGCAGTTCCCGGACAGCCCCAAGTGGCTACACCTTC.